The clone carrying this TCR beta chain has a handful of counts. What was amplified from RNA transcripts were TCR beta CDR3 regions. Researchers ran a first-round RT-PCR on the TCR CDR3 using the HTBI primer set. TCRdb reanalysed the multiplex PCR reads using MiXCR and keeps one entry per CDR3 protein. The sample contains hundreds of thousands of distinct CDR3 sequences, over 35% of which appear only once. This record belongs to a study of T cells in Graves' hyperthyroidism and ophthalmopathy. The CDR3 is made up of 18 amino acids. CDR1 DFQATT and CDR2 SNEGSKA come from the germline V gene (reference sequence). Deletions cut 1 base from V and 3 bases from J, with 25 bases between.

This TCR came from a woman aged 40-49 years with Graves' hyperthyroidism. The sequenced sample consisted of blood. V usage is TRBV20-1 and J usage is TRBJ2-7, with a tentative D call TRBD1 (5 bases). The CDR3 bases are TGCAGTGCTAGAGCCCCGGCACAGATTTCGGTAAGGGGCTACGAGCAGTACTTC. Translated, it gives CSARAPAQISVRGYEQYF.